This T cell receptor (beta chain) came from a study of regulatory T cells in long-lasting Graves disease. CDR3 length: 16 amino acids. Trimming removed 1 base from V and 8 bases from J, with 17 bases in between. Germline V gives CDR1 LNHNV, CDR2 YYDKDF (reference sequence). As to time point: persistent/refractory GD, antithyroid drugs over 5 years with positive TRAb. PBMC RNA served as the TCR library source. CDR3-region Arm-PCR and iRepertoire HTBI primers produced the TCR beta libraries. In TCRdb, the multiplex PCR reads were re-called with MiXCR into one record per CDR3 protein. The sample includes more than 650,000 distinct CDR3 sequences, around 30% of them seen just once. This clonotype was counted many times.

The sequences come from peripheral blood mononuclear cells (PBMCs), collected when the disease was refractory, from a patient treated with antithyroid drugs. This sequence was found in a female donor with Graves disease. The genes are TRBV15 and TRBJ1-4; possible D gene TRBD1, 5 bases. The CDR3 is CATSRGTGTALEKLFF. DNA for the CDR3: TGTGCCACCAGCAGAGGGACCGGGACCGCGTTAGAAAAACTGTTTTTT.